This record covers a single T cell receptor (beta chain). This record comes from a study of blood T cell repertoires in COVID-19. Study in general: The United States, Italy and Spain were the sources of the acute and convalescent COVID-19 samples. T cells, B-cell-depleted T cells, or PBMCs provided the cDNA or gDNA that served as material.

Original methodology: Reference gene primers were amplified, and this amplification served to estimate nucleated cell counts. The protocol was immunoSEQ multiplex PCR, while the TCRdb copy is restricted to in-frame clones and leaves out a portion. D and trimming were read from the DNA, whereas the V and J calls and clone size are those reported in that table. Of approximately 150,000 clones listed, about nine tenths were seen once; the top ten hold about 4.2%. The sequence was obtained from a woman aged 60-75 years with active or convalescent COVID-19. Sequenced sample: peripheral blood.

CDR3 DNA sequence: TGTGCCATCAGTCGTCAGGCGGACACCTCCTACGAGCAGTACTTC. It encodes CAISRQADTSYEQYF. The chain joins TRBV10-3 to TRBJ2-7; TRBD1 might be the D (5 bases). This CDR3 is built from 15 residues. The germline V gene encodes CDR1 ENHRY and CDR2 SYGVKD. V gave up 5 bases and J gave up 0 bases, with 14 bases separating them.